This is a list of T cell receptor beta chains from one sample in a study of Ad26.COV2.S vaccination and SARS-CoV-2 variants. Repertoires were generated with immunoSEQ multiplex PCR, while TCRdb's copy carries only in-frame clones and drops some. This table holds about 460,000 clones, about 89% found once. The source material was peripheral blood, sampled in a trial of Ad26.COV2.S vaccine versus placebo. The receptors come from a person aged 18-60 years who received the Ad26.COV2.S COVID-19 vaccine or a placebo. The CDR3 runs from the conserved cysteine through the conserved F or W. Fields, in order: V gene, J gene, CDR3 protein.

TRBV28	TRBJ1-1	CASSPGQDTEAFF
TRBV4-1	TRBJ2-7	CASSQLRGQGVGEQYF
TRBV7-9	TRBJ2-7	CASSLAGVGLEQYF
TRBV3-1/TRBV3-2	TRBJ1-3	CASRPGSGNTIYF
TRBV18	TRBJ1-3	CASWTDFSGNTIYF
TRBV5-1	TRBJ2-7	CASSPGDYEQYF
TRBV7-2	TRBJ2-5	CASSLGVFEETQYF
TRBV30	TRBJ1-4	CAWNPAGEKLFF
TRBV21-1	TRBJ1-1	CASSAGQGRMTEAFF
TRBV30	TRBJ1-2	CAWSGQGDGYTF
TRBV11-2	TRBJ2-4	CASSFHSGGAANIQYF
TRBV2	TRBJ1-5	CASSGLTGNQPQHF
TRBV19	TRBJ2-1	CASSLAGTEFYNEQFF
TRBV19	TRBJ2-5	CASSFDNQETQYF
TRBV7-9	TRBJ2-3	CASSLPPTDTQYF
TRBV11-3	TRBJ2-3	CASSLKGGPNTDTQYF